Below are 32 T cell receptor beta chains sequenced from a single sample in a study of T cell responses to AZD1222 COVID-19 vaccine. Method: immunoSEQ multiplex PCR; TCRdb's copy keeps in-frame clones and lacks some. The sample contains 40,000 to 65,000 clones, roughly 83% of which appear only once. The sequencing used peripheral blood, collected on day 0 of AZD1222 vaccination. The receptors were gathered from an adult in good health.

The CDR3 reads CASSHVGEKSTDTQYF. CDR3 in DNA: TGTGCCAGCAGCCATGTAGGGGAAAAAAGCACAGATACGCAGTATTTT. This chain uses TRBV3-1 (or the pseudogene TRBV3-2) with TRBJ2-3, with D possibly TRBD1 on 5 matching bases. The CDR3 extends over 16 amino acids. V was shortened by 3 bases and J by 0 bases, with 13 bases between the two germline ends. In germline, CDR1 is LGHDT, CDR2 YNNKEL (reference sequence).

The gene calls are TRBV5-1 and TRBJ1-2; the match to TRBD1 covers 8 bases. J was trimmed by 3 bases and V by 0 bases; bases with no gene match: 4. This CDR3 contains 15 residues. Per the germline V gene, CDR1 is SGHRS and CDR2 is YFSETQ. Written as DNA, the CDR3 is TGCGCCAGCAGCTTGGCAGCAGGGGGCTACTATGGCTACACCTTC. Translated, it gives CASSLAAGGYYGYTF.

A single count supports this clone. J is TRBJ2-1 and V is TRBV9; 10 bases fit TRBD2. The CDR3 spans 15 residues. Trimming at V came to 5 bases and at J to 9 bases, leaving 11 bases not matched to a gene. Germline V gene data show CDR1 as SGDLS and CDR2 as YYNGEE. This CDR3 is CASSAPAGGVAEQFF. In DNA, the CDR3 is TGTGCCAGCAGTGCCCCAGCGGGAGGGGTCGCTGAGCAGTTCTTC.

This clone has more than one count but fewer than ten. The same CDR3 arises from other DNA sequences in this sample as well. The chain has TRBV7-2 and TRBJ1-6, with 7 bases fitting TRBD1. The CDR3 consists of 14 residues. Germline V gene data show CDR1 as SGHTA and CDR2 as FQGNSA. J gave up 5 bases and V 2 bases, and 0 bases lay outside the gene matches. In nucleotides, the CDR3 is TGTGCCAGCAGCTTACAGGGGGATAATTCACCCCTCCACTTT. Translated, it gives CASSLQGDNSPLHF.

This CDR3 is CASCRGNSYEQYF. CDR3 bases: TGTGCCAGCTGTCGTGGAAACTCCTACGAGCAGTACTTC. The V call is TRBV6-5, the J call TRBJ2-7; D gene ambiguous. The length of the CDR3 is 13 residues. The germline gives CDR1 MNHEY, CDR2 SVGAGI. V gave up 8 bases and J gave up 0 bases, with 11 bases separating them.

The chain employs TRBV5-4 and TRBJ2-7; D may be TRBD1 or TRBD2 (6 bases each). V lost 2 bases and J 10 bases, leaving 19 bases between the germline ends. The germline V gene encodes CDR1 SGHNT and CDR2 YYREEE (reference sequence). The CDR3 has 14 amino acids. For the CDR3, the DNA is TGTGCCAGCAGCTTTCCCCCCGGAGGGGGACAACAGTACTTC. Translating gives CASSFPPGGGQQYF. The full variable domain, completed using reference TRBV5-4 and TRBJ2-7, is ETGVTQSPTHLIKTRGQQVTLRCSSQSGHNTVSWYQQALGQGPQFIFQYYREEENGRGNFPPRFSGLQFPNYSSELNVNALELDDSALYLCASSFPPGGGQQYFGPGTRLTVT.

This chain links TRBV6-2 or TRBV6-3 with TRBJ1-5; 11 bases map to TRBD1. Trimming removed 2 bases from V and 6 bases from J; junction bases left unmatched: 6. Germline V lookup: CDR1 MNHEY, CDR2 SVGEGT. CDR3 length: 16 residues. The DNA for the CDR3 is TGTGCCAGCAGTTACGGACAGGGGGCGCGGGGTCAGCCCCAGCATTTT. Translated, it gives CASSYGQGARGQPQHF.

In this sample, this clone turned up a few times. The chain couples TRBV6-2 or TRBV6-3 to TRBJ1-4, with unresolved D. Trimming took off 0 bases at V and 5 bases at J, with 7 bases between the two ends. Germline V gene sequence: CDR1 MNHEY, CDR2 SVGEGT. The CDR3 is made up of 14 amino acids. The CDR3 DNA is TGTGCCAGCAGTTACTCGGACGGGAATGAAAAACTGTTTTTT. Its protein product is CASSYSDGNEKLFF.

This clone turned up a few times. This chain joins TRBV7-9 and TRBJ2-2; D is uncertain. The CDR3 contains 12 residues. V lost 7 bases, J lost 5 bases, and 8 bases lay in between. The germline CDR1 and CDR2 sequences are SEHNR and FQNEAQ (reference sequence). Here the CDR3 reads CASTEDTGELFF. For the CDR3, the DNA is TGTGCCAGCACCGAAGATACCGGGGAGCTGTTTTTT.

The chain couples TRBV7-2 to TRBJ2-5, with 9 bases lining up with TRBD2. The junction had 13 bases not matched to a gene; V was cut back by 1 base and J by 4 bases. Germline V gene sequence: CDR1 SGHTA, CDR2 FQGNSA. The CDR3 is 18 amino acids. The CDR3 DNA sequence: TGTGCCAGCAGCTTAGGGGGGCTCGCGGGAGGGAGTGGAGAGACCCAGTACTTC. Its translation: CASSLGGLAGGSGETQYF.

The rearrangement uses TRBV13 and TRBJ2-7, with TRBD1 matching over 7 bases. Per germline, CDR1 PRHDT and CDR2 FYEKMQ (reference sequence). J gave up 3 bases and V 1 base, and 6 bases lay outside the gene matches. This CDR3 region has 15 residues. In DNA form, the CDR3 reads TGTGCCAGCAGCTTAGTTGGAACAGGGGTCTACGAGCAGTACTTC. Residues: CASSLVGTGVYEQYF. Combining the CDR3 with reference TRBV13 and TRBJ2-7 gives the whole variable domain AAGVIQSPRHLIKEKRETATLKCYPIPRHDTVYWYQQGPGQDPQFLISFYEKMQSDKGSIPDRFSAQQFSDYHSELNMSSLELGDSALYFCASSLVGTGVYEQYFGPGTRLTVT.

The table lists this clone with a count of one. The rearrangement links TRBV4-1 to TRBJ2-1; the D gene is possibly TRBD1 (6 bases). This CDR3 is built from 16 residues. V lost 5 bases to trimming and J lost 4 bases, with 18 bases between them. In germline, CDR1 is MGHRA, CDR2 YSYEKL. The CDR3 DNA reads as TGCGCCAGCAGCTATCTGCCGGGACAACGTTACAATGAGCAGTTCTTC. Encoded protein: CASSYLPGQRYNEQFF.

This chain connects TRBV18 to TRBJ2-7, with D hard to call. Looked up from germline, CDR1 is KGHSH and CDR2 is LQKENI. V was trimmed by 1 base and J by 1 base, leaving 2 bases between them. This CDR3 is built from 12 residues. The CDR3 DNA follows: TGTGCCAGCTCACCACTATCCTACGAGCAGTACTTC. This codes for CASSPLSYEQYF. Filled out from reference TRBV18 and TRBJ2-7, the complete variable domain reads NAGVMQNPRHLVRRRGQEARLRCSPMKGHSHVYWYRQLPEEGLKFMVYLQKENIIDESGMPKERFSAEFPKEGPSILRIQQVVRGDSAAYFCASSPLSYEQYFGPGTRLTVT.

The J gene is TRBJ1-1, the V gene TRBV4-2; D ambiguous. Germline V gives CDR1 LGHNA, CDR2 YNFKEQ. V lost 3 bases, J lost 2 bases, and 10 bases lay in between. This CDR3 is 14 amino acids long. The CDR3 DNA follows: TGTGCCAGCAGCCAGGTGACACCAAACACTGAAGCTTTCTTT. It translates to CASSQVTPNTEAFF.

This chain uses TRBV25-1 with TRBJ1-1, with D possibly TRBD1 on 6 matching bases. The length of the CDR3 is 15 residues. Trimming left V 3 bases short and J 4 bases short, with 15 bases between. Germline V lookup: CDR1 MGHDK, CDR2 SYGVNS. The CDR3 nucleotides read TGTGCCAGCAGTGACCAAGCGGAGGGGGGCACTGAAGCTTTCTTT. It translates to CASSDQAEGGTEAFF.

This clone was detected a few times. The V and J genes are TRBV7-9 and TRBJ2-1, with 9 nucleotides matching TRBD2. The CDR3 consists of 15 residues. J was trimmed by 3 bases and V by 5 bases; bases with no gene match: 5. From germline, CDR1 is SEHNR and CDR2 FQNEAQ (reference sequence). The CDR3 reads CASSHRTSDYNEQFF. The CDR3 nucleotides are TGTGCCAGCAGCCACCGGACTAGCGACTACAATGAGCAGTTCTTC.

CDR3 DNA: TGTGCCAGCAGAAACCGGAGCGGCCACGAGCAGTACTTC. Its translation is CASRNRSGHEQYF. The chain links TRBV6-6 to TRBJ2-7; D perhaps matches TRBD2 (5 bases). Germline values: CDR1 MNHNY, CDR2 SVGAGI (reference sequence). The V end was cut by 6 bases, the J end by 5 bases, with 14 bases between. The CDR3 is 13 amino acids.

The gene calls are TRBV10-3 and TRBJ1-5, with a possible D match to TRBD1 (6 bases). Germline CDR1 reads ENHRY; CDR2 reads SYGVKD. Trimming cost V 7 bases and J 0 bases, with 13 bases left between them. CDR3 length: 15 residues. The DNA for the CDR3 is TGTGCCATCAAGACAGGCCCAGATAGCAATCAGCCCCAGCATTTT. This sequence encodes CAIKTGPDSNQPQHF.

The V and J genes are TRBV21-1 and TRBJ2-7; the DNA was not used to check the table's D call, TRBD1. TRBV21-1 has pseudogene status. CDR3 length: 15 residues. The chain's CDR3 is CASTARSDRGSEQYF. The CDR3, as DNA: TGTGCCAGCACCGCCCGATCGGACAGGGGTAGCGAGCAGTACTTC.

The chain combines TRBV9 with TRBJ1-3; no firm D call. Germline assignment: CDR1 SGDLS and CDR2 YYNGEE. The CDR3 contains 17 residues. Trimming shortened V by 5 bases and J by 0 bases, and 18 bases separated the two germline ends. In nucleotides, the CDR3 is TGTGCCAGCAGTCCTAACCTGCCGGGAAGCTCTGGAAACACCATATATTTT. Protein sequence: CASSPNLPGSSGNTIYF.

The chain recombines TRBV3-1 (or the pseudogene TRBV3-2) with TRBJ1-3, with D unclear. Trimming stripped 4 bases from V and 7 bases from J, with 8 bases between. The CDR3 has 12 amino acids. Germline values: CDR1 LGHDT, CDR2 YNNKEL (reference sequence). CDR3 nucleotides: TGTGCCAGCAGCCCGAACGGTAACACCATATATTTT. Translated, it gives CASSPNGNTIYF.

This clone was seen only once. The chain recombines TRBV30 with TRBJ1-5; D is unclear. V gave up 0 bases and J gave up 0 bases, with 9 bases separating them. The CDR3 spans 15 residues. Germline assignment: CDR1 GTSNPN and CDR2 SVGIG (reference sequence). The CDR3 here is CAWSVGSYSNQPQHF. DNA of the CDR3: TGTGCCTGGAGTGTGGGCAGTTATAGCAATCAGCCCCAGCATTTT.

The chain has TRBV6-1 and TRBJ1-2, with 11 bases identical to TRBD1. The CDR3 extends over 14 amino acids. Germline assignment: CDR1 MNHNS and CDR2 SASEGT. Trimming removed 1 base from V and 8 bases from J; junction bases left unmatched: 3. The CDR3 here is CASSEVGQGVGYTF. The CDR3 DNA reads as TGTGCCAGCAGTGAAGTGGGACAGGGGGTAGGCTACACCTTC.

V and J are TRBV20-1 and TRBJ1-2; TRBD1 matches 7 bases. Germline CDR1 reads DFQATT; CDR2 reads SNEGSKA (reference sequence). V dropped 3 bases and J dropped 2; count of bases not matched to a gene: 9. There are 15 residues in the CDR3. The CDR3 region is CSASRPGQHNYGYTF. For the CDR3, the DNA is TGCAGTGCTAGTCGGCCGGGACAGCACAACTATGGCTACACCTTC.

This chain uses TRBV30 with TRBJ1-5; 8 nucleotides match TRBD1. The germline gives CDR1 GTSNPN, CDR2 SVGIG (reference sequence). The CDR3 covers 15 residues. Trimming took 3 bases from V and 3 from J; bases not matched to a gene: 7. CDR3 bases: TGTGCCTGGAGCCGGACAGGGCTTTCCAATCAGCCCCAGCATTTT. It translates to CAWSRTGLSNQPQHF.

V usage is TRBV29-1 and J usage is TRBJ2-1, with D maybe TRBD1 (5 bases). The V and J ends lost 3 bases and 3 bases respectively, with 6 bases between them. This CDR3 is built from 12 residues. CDR1 and CDR2 (germline): SQVTM, ANQGSEA. The CDR3 sequence: CSVDQGYNEQFF. CDR3 sequence (DNA): TGCAGCGTTGATCAGGGCTACAATGAGCAGTTCTTC.

This chain connects TRBV5-4 to TRBJ2-7, with 11 bases that match TRBD1. Germline-derived CDR1 and CDR2 are SGHNT and YYREEE (reference sequence). The CDR3 spans 15 residues. V shed 4 bases, J shed 2 bases, and the junction held 5 bases outside the gene matches. CDR3 nucleotide sequence: TGTGCCAGCAGCCCGGACAGGGGGCTTACCTACGAGCAGTACTTC. It translates to CASSPDRGLTYEQYF.

This clone has a single count. The rearrangement uses TRBV6-5 and TRBJ2-5; D call uncertain. Per germline, CDR1 MNHEY and CDR2 SVGAGI. V lost 0 bases, J lost 11 bases, and 7 bases lay in between. The CDR3 runs 11 residues. CDR3 loop: CASSYSTAQYF. CDR3 DNA sequence: TGTGCCAGCAGTTACTCGACGGCACAGTACTTC.

The V call is TRBV7-8, the J call TRBJ2-2; no clear D gene. The CDR3 length is 15 residues. CDR1 SGHVS and CDR2 FQNEAQ come from the germline V gene. V lost 0 bases to trimming and J lost 1 base, with 6 bases between them. The CDR3 DNA is TGTGCCAGCAGCTTAGCGTCGGGGAACACCGGGGAGCTGTTTTTT. Residues: CASSLASGNTGELFF.

The chain combines TRBV6-2 or TRBV6-3 with TRBJ2-3; 7 nucleotides align to TRBD1. The CDR3 loop spans 16 amino acids. The V gene end was trimmed by 2 bases and the J gene end by 7 bases; junction bases not matched to a gene: 12. Germline V gives CDR1 MNHEY, CDR2 SVGEGT. For the CDR3, the DNA is TGTGCCAGCAGTTACCACCTAGACAGGGAACGGAATACGCAGTATTTT. Protein sequence: CASSYHLDRERNTQYF.

The chain carries TRBV5-1 and TRBJ1-2; 7 positions match TRBD1. Looked up from germline, CDR1 is SGHRS and CDR2 is YFSETQ. V shed 6 bases, J shed 8 bases, and the junction held 13 bases outside the gene matches. CDR3 length: 14 amino acids. CDR3 DNA: TGCGCCAGCACAACCGGGACAGAGGGCTCGGGCTACACCTTC. Its protein product is CASTTGTEGSGYTF.

The CDR3 DNA sequence: TGTGCCAGTAGTATCGGCCGGGCCTCGGGTGAAAAACTGTTTTTT. Protein sequence: CASSIGRASGEKLFF. The chain combines TRBV19 with TRBJ1-4, with unresolved D. This CDR3 has 15 amino acids. The V gene lost 3 bases and the J gene lost 7 bases, with 15 bases spanning the gap. Germline CDR1 LNHDA, CDR2 SQIVND (reference sequence).